This T cell receptor beta chain appears in the sequencing data of a study of blood T cell repertoires in COVID-19. Across the study: The study drew acute and convalescent COVID-19 samples from the United States, Italy and Spain. Sources were T cells, B-cell-depleted T cells, or PBMCs; the material itself was cDNA or gDNA.

CDR3 size: 14 residues. CDR1 is KGHDR and CDR2 is SFDVKD in the germline V gene. V gave up 10 bases and J gave up 1 base; unmatched junction bases: 7. In the source study's methods: Estimation of nucleated cell counts relied on the amplification of reference gene primers. The table came from immunoSEQ multiplex PCR; TCRdb's copy has only in-frame clones and leaves some out. D and trimming were read from the DNA, whereas the V and J calls and clone size are those reported in that table. The repertoire holds 350,000 to 400,000 clones, with 80% to 90% as singletons. Seattle's enrolled individuals joined amid active infection and were then monitored longitudinally.

The sequencing sample was made of peripheral blood. The sequence was collected from a woman in her sixties or seventies with COVID-19, enrolled during active disease. V gene TRBV24-1 combines with J gene TRBJ2-5; 8 bases agree with TRBD2. Here the CDR3 reads CATSSGGVQETQYF. CDR3 nucleotide sequence: TGTGCCACTTCCTCGGGGGGGGTCCAAGAGACCCAGTACTTC.